The 20 T cell receptor beta chains reported below all come from one sample, sequenced in a study of T cells expressing NK-cell markers. TCRdb re-called the 5' RACE reads and gives one entry per CDR3 protein, without DNA. The sample holds approximately 460,000 distinct CDR3 sequences. Sample: blood T cells: a sorted CD56 or NKG2C T cell subset, CD4+ or CD8+ T cells, or bulk PBMC T cells (not recorded which). These receptors all come from a woman between 18 and 70 years old in good health.

V gene TRBV5-1 combines with J gene TRBJ1-1; TCRdb's D gene call, TRBD1, goes unchecked for lack of DNA. The germline V gene has CDR1 SGHRS and CDR2 YFSETQ. CDR3 size: 16 residues. CDR3 sequence: CASSHGWTGPNTEAFF. The full variable domain, with the rest looked up from reference TRBV5-1 and TRBJ1-1, is KAGVTQTPRYLIKTRGQQVTLSCSPISGHRSVSWYQQTPGQGLQFLFEYFSETQRNKGNFPGRFSGRQFSNSRSEMNVSTLELGDSALYLCASSHGWTGPNTEAFFGQGTRLTVV.

J is TRBJ1-5 and V is TRBV4-3; absent DNA, TCRdb's TRBD1 call cannot be checked. The germline gives CDR1 LGHNA, CDR2 YSLEER. The CDR3 has 15 amino acids. CDR3 sequence: CASSQRDGLNQPQHF.

The chain is built from TRBV7-2 and TRBJ2-1; TCRdb outputs TRBD2, but without DNA this stays unchecked. In germline, CDR1 is SGHTA, CDR2 FQGNSA. This CDR3 spans 14 amino acids. Here the CDR3 reads CASATSGGAAEQFF.

The gene calls are TRBV10-2 and TRBJ2-1. The CDR3 loop spans 11 amino acids. CDR1 WSHSY and CDR2 SAAADI come from the germline V gene. The CDR3: CASKTINEQFF.

The CDR3 region is CASSPLRGTQYF. The chain is built from TRBV7-2 and TRBJ2-5; the D call from TCRdb, TRBD1, cannot be confirmed without DNA. The CDR3 spans 12 residues. Germline-derived CDR1 and CDR2 are SGHTA and FQGNSA.

This chain joins TRBV7-9 and TRBJ1-1. CDR3 length: 13 amino acids. CDR1 is SEHNR and CDR2 is FQNEAQ in the germline V gene (reference sequence). CDR3: CASLRQGYTEAFF.

The chain joins TRBV4-3 to TRBJ2-2; the D call of TRBD1 rests on TCRdb alone, since no DNA is present to check it. The CDR3 spans 14 residues. CDR1 and CDR2 from the germline V gene are LGHNA and YSLEER. CDR3 amino acids: CASSFGTGKRELFF.

This rearrangement joins TRBV4-1 to TRBJ1-5; as DNA is missing, the TRBD1 call by TCRdb cannot be tested. CDR1 is MGHRA and CDR2 is YSYEKL in the germline V gene. The CDR3 consists of 14 residues. CDR3 loop: CASSRLGQGQPQHF.

The J gene is TRBJ2-1, the V gene TRBV12-3 or TRBV12-4; the D gene TCRdb calls, TRBD1, cannot be checked with no DNA. This CDR3 contains 15 residues. The CDR3 sequence: CASSFLPGLGHEQFF.

The rearrangement joins TRBV27 to TRBJ2-6; no DNA is available, so the TRBD1 call from TCRdb remains unchecked. The CDR3 contains 19 residues. From germline, CDR1 is MNHEY and CDR2 SMNVEV (reference sequence). The CDR3 loop reads CASSLSPGTGFVGANVLTF.

The rearrangement joins TRBV5-1 to TRBJ2-3; TCRdb picks TRBD1, but there is no DNA to check that call. The CDR3 is made up of 15 amino acids. Per germline, CDR1 SGHRS and CDR2 YFSETQ. The CDR3 sequence is CASSLEGGKQDTQYF.

The V and J genes are TRBV7-2 and TRBJ1-6; without DNA, the TCRdb call of TRBD1 cannot be checked. The CDR3 runs to 14 residues. Per germline, CDR1 SGHTA and CDR2 FQGNSA. This CDR3 is CASRSTGEISPLHF.

The V gene is TRBV6-2 or TRBV6-3, the J gene TRBJ1-2. The CDR3 length is 12 residues. Germline lookup yields CDR1 MNHEY and CDR2 SVGEGT. CDR3 residues: CASSILPHGYTF.

This chain joins TRBV3-1 and TRBJ2-5; the D call from TCRdb, TRBD2, cannot be confirmed without DNA. Germline values: CDR1 LGHDT, CDR2 YNNKEL (reference sequence). The CDR3 runs to 15 residues. The CDR3 reads CASSPWTPGRETQYF.

The V call is TRBV5-1, the J call TRBJ2-3; no DNA is available, so the TRBD2 call from TCRdb remains unchecked. Germline CDR1 SGHRS, CDR2 YFSETQ. This CDR3 is built from 17 residues. The chain's CDR3 is CASSRDRTSGSTDTQYF.

The rearrangement uses TRBV12-3 or TRBV12-4 and TRBJ2-7; TCRdb's D call of TRBD2 is untestable without DNA. This CDR3 is 16 amino acids long. The CDR3 protein is CASSWEFSGRADEQYF.

The chain combines TRBV19 with TRBJ2-1; TCRdb selects TRBD1, and the lack of DNA leaves this call unchecked. CDR1 is LNHDA and CDR2 is SQIVND in the germline V gene (reference sequence). The CDR3 is 16 residues long. The CDR3 loop reads CASSIWDIGSYNEQFF.

The CDR3 reads CASSPSKDTIYF. The V call is TRBV7-2, the J call TRBJ1-3. From germline, CDR1 is SGHTA and CDR2 FQGNSA. CDR3 length equals 12 residues.

The chain carries TRBV20-1 and TRBJ1-2. The CDR3 runs to 12 residues. Looked up from germline, CDR1 is DFQATT and CDR2 is SNEGSKA (reference sequence). The CDR3 here is CSARMGGYGYTF.

This sequence joins TRBV20-1 and TRBJ2-1; as DNA is missing, the TRBD1 call by TCRdb cannot be tested. The germline gives CDR1 DFQATT, CDR2 SNEGSKA (reference sequence). CDR3 length equals 20 residues. This CDR3 is CSARTGTGGGGRRVDNEQFF.